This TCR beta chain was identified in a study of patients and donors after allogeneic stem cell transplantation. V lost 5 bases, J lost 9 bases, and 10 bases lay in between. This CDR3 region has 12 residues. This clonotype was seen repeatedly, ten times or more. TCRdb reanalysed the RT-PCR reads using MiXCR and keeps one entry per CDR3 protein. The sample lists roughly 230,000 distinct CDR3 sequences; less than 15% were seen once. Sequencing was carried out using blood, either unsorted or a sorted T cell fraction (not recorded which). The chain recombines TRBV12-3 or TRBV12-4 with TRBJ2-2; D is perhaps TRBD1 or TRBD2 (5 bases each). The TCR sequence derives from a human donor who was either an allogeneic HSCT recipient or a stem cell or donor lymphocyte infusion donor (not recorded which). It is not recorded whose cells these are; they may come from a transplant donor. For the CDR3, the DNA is TGTGCCAGCAGTCGGGACCACCGGGAGCTGTTTTTT. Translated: CASSRDHRELFF.